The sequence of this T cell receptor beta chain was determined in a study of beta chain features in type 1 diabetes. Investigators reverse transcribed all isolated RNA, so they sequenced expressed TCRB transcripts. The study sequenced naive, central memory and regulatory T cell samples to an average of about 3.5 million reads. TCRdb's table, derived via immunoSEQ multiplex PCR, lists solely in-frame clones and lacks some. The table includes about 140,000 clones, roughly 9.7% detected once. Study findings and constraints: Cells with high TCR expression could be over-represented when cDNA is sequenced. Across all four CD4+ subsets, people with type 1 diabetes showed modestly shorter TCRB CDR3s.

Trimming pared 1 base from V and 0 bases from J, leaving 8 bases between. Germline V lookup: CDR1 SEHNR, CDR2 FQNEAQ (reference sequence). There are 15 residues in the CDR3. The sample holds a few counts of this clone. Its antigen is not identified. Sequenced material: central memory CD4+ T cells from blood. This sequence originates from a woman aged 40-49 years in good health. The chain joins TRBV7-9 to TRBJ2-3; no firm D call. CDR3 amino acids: CASSLVAASTDTQYF. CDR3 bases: TGTGCCAGCAGCTTAGTTGCGGCGAGCACAGATACGCAGTATTTT.